These T cell receptor beta chains were read from a single sample in a study of OX40 agonist ivuxolimab in advanced cancers. Method: immunoSEQ multiplex PCR; TCRdb's copy keeps in-frame clones and lacks some. Of some 100,000 clones listed, about nine tenths were seen once; the top ten hold approximately 0.34%. This material consisted of CD4+ or CD8+ T cells sorted from blood, taken in a trial of the OX40 agonist ivuxolimab. Receptors were obtained from an adult with an advanced solid tumor such as melanoma, head and neck, liver or kidney cancer. Both conserved end residues are part of each CDR3. A D gene is named only where the DNA matches it firmly. The size entry is marked missing in some rows and otherwise reads once, few, many or a size class.

>once|17|TRBD2|TRBJ2-2|TRBV5-1
CASSYSSGILNTGELFF
TGCGCCAGCAGCTATTCTAGCGGGATATTGAACACCGGGGAGCTGTTTTTT
>few|14|TRBD2|TRBJ2-5|TRBV27
CASSLRAGEETQYF
TGTGCCAGCAGTTTAAGGGCGGGAGAAGAGACCCAGTACTTC
>NA|14|TRBD2|TRBJ2-7|TRBV7-2
CASTPLAGVPEQYF
TGTGCCAGCACCCCACTAGCGGGAGTCCCCGAGCAGTACTTC
>NA|17|TRBD1|TRBJ2-3|TRBV4-2
CASSQGAGTGGTDTQYF
TGTGCCAGCAGCCAAGGCGCCGGGACAGGGGGCACAGATACGCAGTATTTT
>NA|17|TRBD1|TRBJ2-5|TRBV7-8
CASSSVQGARAQETQYF
TGTGCCAGCAGCTCGGTACAGGGGGCGCGGGCCCAAGAGACCCAGTACTTC
>NA|16|NA|TRBJ2-7|TRBV6-1
CASSEASSASGYEQYF
TGTGCCAGCAGTGAAGCATCTAGCGCGTCAGGCTACGAGCAGTACTTC
>NA|17|TRBD1|TRBJ1-4|TRBV5-1
CASSPGQGRLTNEKLFF
TGCGCCAGCAGCCCGGGACAGGGGCGTTTAACTAATGAAAAACTGTTTTTT
>NA|14|NA|TRBJ1-1|TRBV4-2
CASSPGGRGTEAFF
TGTGCCAGCAGCCCGGGGGGAAGAGGCACTGAAGCTTTCTTT
>NA|12|NA|TRBJ2-1|TRBV2
CASKRNVDEQFF
TGTGCCAGCAAACGGAATGTAGATGAGCAGTTCTTC
>NA|12|NA|TRBJ2-5|TRBV11-2
CASSFGGETQYF
TGTGCCAGCAGCTTCGGCGGGGAGACCCAGTACTTC
>NA|15|TRBD1|TRBJ2-3|TRBV6-1
CASTLLQGVKDTQYF
TGTGCCAGCACTCTCCTGCAGGGGGTTAAAGATACGCAGTATTTT
>NA|15|NA|TRBJ2-7|TRBV15
CATSRDPGAAYEQYF
TGTGCCACCAGCAGAGATCCCGGGGCCGCCTACGAGCAGTACTTC
>NA|13|NA|TRBJ1-2|TRBV7-2
CASSLIASPPYTF
TGTGCCAGCAGCTTAATCGCCTCTCCCCCCTACACCTTC
>NA|15|TRBD2|TRBJ2-3|TRBV4-3
CASSQGISGSYTQYF
TGCGCCAGCAGCCAAGGGATTAGCGGGAGTTATACGCAGTATTTT
>NA|13|TRBD1|TRBJ2-7|TRBV7-6
CASARTGSYEQYF
TGTGCGTCGGCCCGGACAGGCTCCTACGAGCAGTACTTC
>NA|14|NA|TRBJ2-2|TRBV7-2
CASTGGVYTGELFF
TGTGCCAGCACTGGAGGGGTATACACCGGGGAGCTGTTTTTT